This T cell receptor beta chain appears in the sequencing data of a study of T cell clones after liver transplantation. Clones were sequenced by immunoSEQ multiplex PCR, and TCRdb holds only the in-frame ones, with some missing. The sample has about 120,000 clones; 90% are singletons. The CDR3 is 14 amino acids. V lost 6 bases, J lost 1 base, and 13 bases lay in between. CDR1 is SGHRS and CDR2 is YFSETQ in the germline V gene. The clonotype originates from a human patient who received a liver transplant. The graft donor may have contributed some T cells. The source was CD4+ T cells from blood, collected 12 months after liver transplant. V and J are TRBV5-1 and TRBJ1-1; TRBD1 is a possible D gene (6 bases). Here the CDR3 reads CASTRGTPNTEAFF. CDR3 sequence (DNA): TGCGCCAGCACCCGGGGGACACCGAACACTGAAGCTTTCTTT. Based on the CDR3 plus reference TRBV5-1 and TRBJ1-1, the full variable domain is KAGVTQTPRYLIKTRGQQVTLSCSPISGHRSVSWYQQTPGQGLQFLFEYFSETQRNKGNFPGRFSGRQFSNSRSEMNVSTLELGDSALYLCASTRGTPNTEAFFGQGTRLTVV.